Following are 2 T cell receptor beta chains from one sample sequenced in a study of healthy donors' naive CD4 and CD8 T cells. Each TCR library used approximately 500 ng of total RNA and a linear amplification protocol. TCRdb analysed the reads with MiXCR anew, one entry per CDR3 protein. This sample has roughly 200,000 distinct CDR3 sequences, with around 74% found just once. The sequenced sample consisted of naive CD4+ and CD8+ T cells sorted from blood, pooled from several donors. These receptors all stem from a pool of human donors in good health; the sample pools cells from several healthy donors.

The chain combines TRBV14 with TRBJ2-1; the match to TRBD2 covers 7 bases. Germline V gene sequence: CDR1 SGHDN, CDR2 FVKESK. Trimming cost V 2 bases and J 7 bases; bases outside gene matches: 5. There are 14 residues in the CDR3. The CDR3 reads CASSQYSGLNEQFF. For the CDR3, the DNA is TGTGCCAGCAGCCAATATAGCGGGTTGAATGAGCAGTTCTTC. Full variable domain (remainder filled in from reference TRBV14 and TRBJ2-1): EAGVTQFPSHSVIEKGQTVTLRCDPISGHDNLYWYRRVMGKEIKFLLHFVKESKQDESGMPNNRFLAERTGGTYSTLKVQPAELEDSGVYFCASSQYSGLNEQFFGPGTRLTVL.

The V and J genes are TRBV29-1 and TRBJ2-5; 10 nucleotides agree with TRBD2. Losses at the gene ends were 4 bases for V and 2 bases for J; bases not matched to a gene: 4. The CDR3 has 14 residues. Per germline, CDR1 SQVTM and CDR2 ANQGSEA. The CDR3 DNA reads as TGCAGCGTTGTGCTAGCGGGGGAACAAGAGACCCAGTACTTC. This encodes CSVVLAGEQETQYF.